This TCR beta chain came from a study of cytomegalovirus exposure and HLA in healthy donors. At the level of the study: Among around 400 genotyped donors, about 85% fell in the Caucasian-associated ancestry cluster. Study-level points and caveats: As confirmed in vitro, a few CMV-associated chains were specific for CMV antigens. Sequencing likely generated an artifact that appeared as a cluster of highly shared sequence variants.

The PCR employed 60 Vbeta primers together with 13 Jbeta primers. TCRdb's table, derived via immunoSEQ multiplex PCR, lists solely in-frame clones and lacks some. The profile shows more than 75,000 clones, 70% to 85% of them singletons. Remarks on this clone: Its cognate antigen is unknown. Within the sample, other DNA sequences also encode this same CDR3.

J was trimmed by 2 bases and V by 3 bases; bases with no gene match: 0. This CDR3 is 13 amino acids long. Looked up from germline, CDR1 is SGHTA and CDR2 is FQGNSA. The material sequenced was PBMCs. The chain carries TRBV7-2 and TRBJ2-5, with 7 bases identical to TRBD1. This TCR came from a middle-aged man in good health and CMV-seropositive. CDR3 sequence reads: CASSLGQQETQYF. The CDR3 DNA follows: TGTGCCAGCAGCTTGGGACAGCAAGAGACCCAGTACTTC.